The next 28 T cell receptor beta chains were all read from a single sample in a study of shared clonotypes between healthy human individuals. Naive CD8 populations comprised CD45RO-negative cells positively selected for CCR7, excluding terminally differentiated effector memory CD45RA+ cells. TCRdb keeps only in-frame clones here, not all; method: immunoSEQ multiplex PCR. The sample carries approximately 2,200,000 clones, under 95% recorded once. Input material: naive CD8+ T cells from PBMCs. These receptors were obtained from a young man in good health. Some clones in this sample may be carry-over from other donors' samples.

This chain uses TRBV19 with TRBJ2-1, with D perhaps matching TRBD1 or TRBD2 (5 bases each). Germline-derived CDR1 and CDR2 are LNHDA and SQIVND (reference sequence). This CDR3 is built from 16 residues. V was trimmed by 3 bases and J by 2 bases, leaving 14 bases between them. The CDR3 is CASSIGAGATYNEQFF. CDR3 DNA sequence: TGTGCCAGTAGTATCGGGGCGGGCGCGACCTACAATGAGCAGTTCTTC.

V gene TRBV10-3 combines with J gene TRBJ2-1; D uncertain. CDR3 length equals 15 residues. The ends were cut back, 0 bases at V and 3 bases at J, with 9 bases in the middle. Germline-derived CDR1 and CDR2 are ENHRY and SYGVKD. CDR3 region: CAISESRGGYNEQFF. The DNA of the CDR3 is TGTGCCATCAGTGAGTCCCGAGGCGGCTACAATGAGCAGTTCTTC.

The V gene is TRBV4-2, the J gene TRBJ2-3; D gene uncertain. The V end lost 0 bases, the J end lost 4 bases, and 11 bases lay between the germline ends. Looked up from germline, CDR1 is LGHNA and CDR2 is YNFKEQ. The CDR3 totals 15 residues. CDR3 region: CASSQDLRDSDTQYF. CDR3 nucleotides: TGTGCCAGCAGCCAAGACCTGCGAGATTCAGATACGCAGTATTTT.

The chain uses TRBV27 and TRBJ2-4, with 9 bases fitting TRBD1. V was clipped by 6 bases and J by 8 bases; unmatched bases: 5. This CDR3 is 13 amino acids long. Looked up from germline, CDR1 is MNHEY and CDR2 is SMNVEV (reference sequence). CDR3 in DNA: TGTGCCAGCAGCCCAACAGGGGGCCACATTCAGTACTTC. Protein product: CASSPTGGHIQYF.

The CDR3 DNA is TGTGCCCGCTGGGGCCTCGGAGAGCAGTTCTTC. Protein product: CARWGLGEQFF. The chain uses TRBV30 and TRBJ2-1, with D maybe TRBD1 (5 bases). The CDR3 covers 11 residues. Germline V gene data show CDR1 as GTSNPN and CDR2 as SVGIG (reference sequence). V lost 8 bases, J lost 10 bases, and 15 bases lay in between.

This chain joins TRBV7-9 and TRBJ2-3; 7 bases align to TRBD2. This CDR3 has 17 residues. Germline CDR1 SEHNR, CDR2 FQNEAQ (reference sequence). V shed 5 bases, J shed 1 base, and the junction held 12 bases outside the gene matches. CDR3 residues: CASSPRGGSSGTDTQYF. DNA of the CDR3: TGTGCCAGCAGCCCACGGGGCGGGAGCTCCGGCACAGATACGCAGTATTTT.

This chain joins TRBV9 and TRBJ2-7; 7 positions agree with TRBD1. The J segment lost 5 bases and the V segment lost 0 bases, leaving 5 bases of the junction unmatched. The CDR3 contains 14 residues. Germline V gene sequence: CDR1 SGDLS, CDR2 YYNGEE. DNA of the CDR3: TGTGCCAGCAGCGTAGCTCCAGGGGGAAACGAGCAGTACTTC. The encoded protein is CASSVAPGGNEQYF.

The chain is built from TRBV10-3 and TRBJ2-5; 10 bases line up with TRBD2. CDR3 length equals 16 residues. Germline CDR1 and CDR2: ENHRY and SYGVKD. After removal of 0 bases from V and 6 bases from J, the junction contained 7 bases not matched to a gene. CDR3: CAISESLASGRKTQYF. The CDR3 region has the DNA TGTGCCATCAGTGAGTCGTTAGCTAGCGGGAGAAAGACCCAGTACTTC.

This clone was seen just once. The CDR3, as DNA: TGTGCCACAGAGACCCGGTACCAAGAGACCCAGTACTTC. This codes for CATETRYQETQYF. This chain joins TRBV10-3 and TRBJ2-5; D gene ambiguous. Trimming left V 10 bases short and J 0 bases short, with 12 bases between. CDR1 ENHRY and CDR2 SYGVKD come from the germline V gene. The CDR3 loop spans 13 amino acids.

The chain employs TRBV6-4 and TRBJ1-1; TRBD1 might be the D (6 bases). Germline V CDR1 and CDR2: MRHNA, SNTAGT. Trimming pared 6 bases from V and 1 base from J, leaving 12 bases between. CDR3 length equals 14 residues. The CDR3 region has the DNA TGTGCCAGCAGGGGGGGCACCTCGAACACTGAAGCTTTCTTT. Amino acids: CASRGGTSNTEAFF.

This chain uses TRBV6-5 with TRBJ2-3; D is undetermined. From germline, CDR1 is MNHEY and CDR2 SVGAGI. This CDR3 is 15 amino acids long. Trimming took off 3 bases at V and 2 bases at J, with 12 bases between the two ends. The CDR3 spells CASSYGGTLTDTQYF. The CDR3 DNA is TGTGCCAGCAGTTATGGCGGAACCCTCACAGATACGCAGTATTTT.

The CDR3 DNA reads as TGTGCCTGGAGTCCGGATTCCTACGAGCAGTACTTC. This encodes CAWSPDSYEQYF. The chain links TRBV30 to TRBJ2-7; D is unresolved. Trimming removed 2 bases from V and 1 base from J, with 6 bases in between. The germline V gene has CDR1 GTSNPN and CDR2 SVGIG (reference sequence). The CDR3 spans 12 residues.

The count of this clone is one. The rearrangement joins TRBV7-9 to TRBJ2-7, with a tentative D call TRBD1 (5 bases). The ends were cut back, 1 base at V and 1 base at J, with 14 bases in the middle. Germline CDR1 and CDR2: SEHNR and FQNEAQ (reference sequence). CDR3 length equals 16 residues. The CDR3 DNA reads as TGTGCCAGCAGCTTAGTAGGTGGCAGGGATTCCTACGAGCAGTACTTC. Translated, it gives CASSLVGGRDSYEQYF.

The chain joins TRBV4-1 to TRBJ2-4, with 9 bases aligning to TRBD2. After removal of 0 bases from V and 6 bases from J, the junction contained 6 bases not matched to a gene. Germline CDR1 reads MGHRA; CDR2 reads YSYEKL. This CDR3 region has 16 residues. The CDR3, as DNA: TGCGCCAGCAGCCAAGAACCCAGCGGGAGGTTAAACATTCAGTACTTC. The encoded protein is CASSQEPSGRLNIQYF.

A word on this clone: This sample also contains other DNA sequences that code for the same CDR3. The chain is built from TRBV7-6 and TRBJ1-2; tentatively, D is TRBD1 (6 bases). The CDR3 contains 13 residues. CDR1 and CDR2 from the germline V gene are SGHVS and FNYEAQ. V was pared by 3 bases and J by 2 bases, with 7 bases between. CDR3 region: CASSFGTNYGYTF. CDR3 bases: TGTGCCAGCAGCTTCGGGACAAACTATGGCTACACCTTC.

In nucleotides, the CDR3 is TGTGCCAGCTCGGTAGGACGGACATATGGCTACACCTTC. Translated, it gives CASSVGRTYGYTF. This sequence joins TRBV6-6 and TRBJ1-2, with D possibly matching TRBD1 (5 bases). The CDR3 contains 13 residues. Trimming removed 8 bases at V and 5 bases at J, with 15 bases between. CDR1 MNHNY and CDR2 SVGAGI come from the germline V gene (reference sequence).

The chain uses TRBV6-1 and TRBJ1-1; D gene uncertain. The CDR3 consists of 13 residues. The V gene lost 1 base and the J gene lost 5 bases, with 8 bases spanning the gap. CDR1 and CDR2 (germline): MNHNS, SASEGT. CDR3 sequence (DNA): TGTGCCAGCAGTGAAGTTTCTGTAACTGAAGCTTTCTTT. Residues: CASSEVSVTEAFF.

This clone was counted only a few times. The chain links TRBV5-6 to TRBJ1-5; 7 positions agree with TRBD1. The CDR3 totals 14 residues. V was pared by 3 bases and J by 1 base, with 1 base of the junction left unmatched. Germline-derived CDR1 and CDR2 are SGHDT and YYEEEE. CDR3 coding DNA: TGTGCCAGCAGCTGGGGACAGAGCAATCAGCCCCAGCATTTT. Translated, it gives CASSWGQSNQPQHF.

The rearrangement joins TRBV7-2 to TRBJ1-1, with TRBD1 matching over 9 bases. This CDR3 contains 13 residues. The V gene's germline CDR1 is SGHTA and CDR2 FQGNSA. V shed 6 bases, J shed 5 bases, and the junction held 4 bases outside the gene matches. The CDR3 nucleotides are TGTGCCAGCAGAAGGACAGGGGATACTGAAGCTTTCTTT. As protein: CASRRTGDTEAFF.

The chain has TRBV7-6 and TRBJ2-1, with D perhaps matching TRBD2 (5 bases). The CDR3 has 15 residues. V lost 5 bases and J lost 2, with 13 bases in between. CDR1 and CDR2 (germline): SGHVS, FNYEAQ. The CDR3 bases are TGTGCCAGCAGCCCAGCGGTGTTTCCCTACAATGAGCAGTTCTTC. Its protein is CASSPAVFPYNEQFF.

The rearrangement uses TRBV9 and TRBJ2-7, with 7 bases that match TRBD2. CDR3 length: 16 residues. Germline-derived CDR1 and CDR2 are SGDLS and YYNGEE. With V trimmed by 0 bases and J by 5 bases, 11 bases remained unmatched. CDR3 coding DNA: TGTGCCAGCAGCGTAGATCGCGGGAGCCTAACCCACGAGCAGTACTTC. The encoded protein is CASSVDRGSLTHEQYF. The variable domain in full, completed from reference TRBV9 and TRBJ2-7, reads DSGVTQTPKHLITATGQRVTLRCSPRSGDLSVYWYQQSLDQGLQFLIQYYNGEERAKGNILERFSAQQFPDLHSELNLSSLELGDSALYFCASSVDRGSLTHEQYFGPGTRLTVT.

The chain links TRBV13 to TRBJ1-1, with a possible D match to TRBD1 (5 bases). Trimming pared 1 base from V and 7 bases from J, leaving 13 bases between. CDR1 is PRHDT and CDR2 is FYEKMQ in the germline V gene (reference sequence). The CDR3 is 14 residues long. The CDR3, as DNA: TGTGCCAGCAGCTTAGACCCGGGACTGGATGAAGCTTTCTTT. Its translation: CASSLDPGLDEAFF. The full variable domain, in which reference TRBV13 and TRBJ1-1 provide the parts outside the CDR3, is AAGVIQSPRHLIKEKRETATLKCYPIPRHDTVYWYQQGPGQDPQFLISFYEKMQSDKGSIPDRFSAQQFSDYHSELNMSSLELGDSALYFCASSLDPGLDEAFFGQGTRLTVV.

V is TRBV27 and J is TRBJ2-7; D possibly matches TRBD1 or TRBD2 (5 bases each). Trimming cost V 8 bases and J 4 bases, with 24 bases left between them. The CDR3 consists of 16 residues. Per germline, CDR1 MNHEY and CDR2 SMNVEV (reference sequence). The CDR3 spells CASCPSVGESPYEQYF. The CDR3 region has the DNA TGTGCCAGCTGCCCCTCCGTGGGGGAGAGTCCATACGAGCAGTACTTC.

As to this clone: Different DNA sequences within this sample yield the same CDR3. This chain uses TRBV6-5 with TRBJ1-1; D remains unclear. CDR1 is MNHEY and CDR2 is SVGAGI in the germline V gene. The length of the CDR3 is 13 residues. Trimming removed 5 bases from V and 1 base from J, with 8 bases in between. The CDR3 region is CASSLGENTEAFF. DNA of the CDR3: TGTGCCAGCAGTCTAGGAGAGAACACTGAAGCTTTCTTT.

This clone was observed a single time. The chain joins TRBV11-3 to TRBJ2-7; 7 bases are a match to TRBD2. The CDR3 runs 15 residues. Germline V lookup: CDR1 SGHNT, CDR2 YENEEA. Unmatched junction bases numbered 6, after V lost 4 bases and J lost 0 bases. CDR3 DNA sequence: TGTGCCAGCAGCTCCCGGGGCGGGAGCTCCTACGAGCAGTACTTC. Translation: CASSSRGGSSYEQYF.

V is TRBV7-9 and J is TRBJ2-7; D is possibly TRBD1 or TRBD2 (5 bases each). Looked up from germline, CDR1 is SEHNR and CDR2 is FQNEAQ (reference sequence). This CDR3 has 13 amino acids. Trimming removed 2 bases from V and 4 bases from J, with 9 bases in between. The CDR3 coding sequence is TGTGCCAGCAGCTTACGAGGGGAATACGAGCAGTACTTC. This codes for CASSLRGEYEQYF.

The rearrangement uses TRBV19 and TRBJ2-5; 11 nucleotides agree with TRBD1. This CDR3 has 15 amino acids. Unmatched junction bases numbered 6, after V lost 5 bases and J lost 4 bases. Germline lookup yields CDR1 LNHDA and CDR2 SQIVND (reference sequence). CDR3 coding DNA: TGTGCCAGTAGTTCCCGGGGACAGGGGGGAGAGACCCAGTACTTC. Translation gives CASSSRGQGGETQYF.

On this clone itself: Different DNA sequences within this sample yield the same CDR3. This chain connects TRBV6-5 to TRBJ2-1; D is uncertain. Looked up from germline, CDR1 is MNHEY and CDR2 is SVGAGI. The CDR3 sequence is 13 residues long. Trimming took 0 bases from V and 5 from J, leaving 5 bases between them. The CDR3 DNA follows: TGTGCCAGCAGTTACTCTTTTAACAATGAGCAGTTCTTC. The encoded protein is CASSYSFNNEQFF.